The sequence of this TCR beta chain was determined in a study of T cells in Graves' hyperthyroidism and ophthalmopathy (dated by TCRdb to between 2018 and 2021). Regarding the study in general: To identify distinguishing TCR V-J signatures, a discovery cohort of 100 or so patients was used, comprising 40 to 45 with Graves' ophthalmopathy and under 60 with stable Graves' hyperthyroidism. Whether ophthalmopathy could be predicted prospectively was tested in an independent validation cohort made up of roughly 19 hyperthyroidism patients plus 17 patients who later progressed to ophthalmopathy. The 100 or so discovery patients were randomly split 7:3 into training and test sets. Thyroid tissue and blood T-cell repertoires from six Graves' hyperthyroidism patients were also compared in the study. After sampling, hyperthyroidism patients received methimazole starting at 30 mg daily, and ophthalmopathy patients received high-dose intravenous methylprednisolone. According to the paper, TCR Vbeta CDR3 sequencing was carried out on 135 peripheral blood samples, which came from fewer than 50 ophthalmopathy, some 73 hyperthyroidism and approximately 17 progressor patients.

This clonotype has just a few counts. What this receptor recognizes is not known. Base qualities are missing; no much larger clone stands one base away. Amplification of TCR beta CDR3 regions was carried out from RNA transcripts. For the first round of RT-PCR on the TCR CDR3, the HTBI primer set was used together with the Qiagen OneStep RT-PCR kit. A second multiplex PCR round built the libraries, followed by size selection and purification. The libraries were sequenced on an Illumina HiSeq2000 using paired-end 100 bp reads. Concerning the study's data processing: SOAPnuke was used to process the raw data, removing reads that contained adapters or uncalled bases, had a mean Phred below 15, or lacked an exact match to the constant primer or identifier. High-quality paired reads were merged using COPE v1.2.5, and each unique nucleotide sequence was defined as a clonotype. MiTCR v1.1 was used to align clonotypes to the IMGT TRBV, TRBD and TRBJ reference segments. Analysis was restricted to V-J combinations with a frequency above 0.0001, which covered 99.2% of repertoires. A TCS score was defined as the ratio between F50 (clonal expansion) and ExV (chaos), using BLOSUM62-based TCRdist between CDR3 peptides within each V-J. Welch's t-statistics and random forest reduced around 520 V-J features to fewer than 15, which were used in a naive Bayes classifier (R e1071). Thyroid-blood repertoire similarity was quantified with the Morisita-Horn index. The public reads were reprocessed in TCRdb via fastp at Q25 and MiXCR, keeping in-frame beta chains. Under each unique CDR3 protein, matching rows form one entry showing the most common genes and DNA. The V and J calls reflect TCRdb's pipeline rather than the authors' work. A total of around 620,000 distinct CDR3 sequences appear in this sample, 46% of them only once. The ten largest clones represent 15% to 20% of the sample.

From cysteine to phenylalanine, the CDR3 is 15 amino acids long. Of the read, only the CDR3 DNA is kept; its 45 bases are in frame from base 1. At the junction V is shortened by 5 bases and J by 1 base, with 17 bases in between. CDR1 and CDR2 (DFQATT, SNEGSKA) derive from the germline V gene (reference sequence). Any patient with an uncontrolled infection, another autoimmune disease, pregnancy or lactation was excluded. Diagnoses relied on clinical symptoms, serum thyroxine and TRAb, thyroid ultrasound and orbital computed tomography. Total RNA was extracted using Trizol reagent, and RNA quality was assessed on an Agilent 2100 Bioanalyzer. The study at large found these results: In validation, the model predicted progression to ophthalmopathy with approximately 70% sensitivity and roughly 75% specificity, a median of roughly seven months before onset. Most expanded thyroid clonotypes (frequency above 0.001) were also detected in blood, a finding suggesting that blood repertoires may reflect thyroid immune responses. In cross-validation, a model built on a 13 V-J signature told ophthalmopathy apart from stable hyperthyroidism with roughly 87% sensitivity and about 81% specificity, and in testing the same model reached 80%/75%. No statistical method was used to fix the sample size in advance, and group allocation was not hidden from the investigators.

What was sequenced was peripheral blood or thyroid tissue (not recorded which). This TCR came from an adult woman with Graves' disease, either hyperthyroidism or ophthalmopathy (not recorded which). The V and J segments used are TRBV20-1 and TRBJ1-2; there is no confident call for the D gene. The CDR3 loop reads CSASTSARFNYGYTF. The nucleotide sequence is given as TGCAGTGCTTCGACATCGGCCAGGTTTAACTATGGCTACACCTTC.